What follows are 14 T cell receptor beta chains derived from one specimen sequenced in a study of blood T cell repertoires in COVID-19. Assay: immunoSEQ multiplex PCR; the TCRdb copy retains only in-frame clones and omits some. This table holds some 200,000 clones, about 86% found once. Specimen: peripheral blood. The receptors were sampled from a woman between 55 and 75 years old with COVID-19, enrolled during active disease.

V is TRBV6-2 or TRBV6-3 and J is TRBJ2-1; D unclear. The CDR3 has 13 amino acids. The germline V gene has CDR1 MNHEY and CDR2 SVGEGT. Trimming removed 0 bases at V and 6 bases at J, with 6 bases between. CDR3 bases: TGTGCCAGCAGTTACTCCGTCTTCAATGAGCAGTTCTTC. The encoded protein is CASSYSVFNEQFF.

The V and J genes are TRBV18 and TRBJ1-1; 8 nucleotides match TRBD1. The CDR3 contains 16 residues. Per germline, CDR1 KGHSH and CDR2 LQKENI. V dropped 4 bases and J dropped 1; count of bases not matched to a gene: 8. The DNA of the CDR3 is TGTGCCAGCTCACAAGCACAGGGGGTGGCGAACACTGAAGCTTTCTTT. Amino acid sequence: CASSQAQGVANTEAFF.

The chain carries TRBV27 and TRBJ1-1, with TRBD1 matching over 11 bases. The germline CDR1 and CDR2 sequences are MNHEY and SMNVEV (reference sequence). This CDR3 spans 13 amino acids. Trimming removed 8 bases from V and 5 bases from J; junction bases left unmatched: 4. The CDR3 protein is CASGTGGMTEAFF. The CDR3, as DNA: TGTGCCAGCGGGACAGGGGGGATGACTGAAGCTTTCTTT.

The CDR3 loop reads CASSRGWTRLNTEAFF. CDR3 DNA: TGCGCCAGCAGCCGAGGTTGGACACGGTTGAACACTGAAGCTTTCTTT. V and J are TRBV4-1 and TRBJ1-1; D is possibly TRBD1 (5 bases). The CDR3 has 16 amino acids. V lost 4 bases to trimming and J lost 0 bases, with 15 bases between them. Germline V gives CDR1 MGHRA, CDR2 YSYEKL.

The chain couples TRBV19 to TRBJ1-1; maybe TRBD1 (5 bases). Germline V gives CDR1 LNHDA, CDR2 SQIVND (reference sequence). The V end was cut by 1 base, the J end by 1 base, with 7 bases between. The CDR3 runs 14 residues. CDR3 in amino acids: CASSIGQWNTEAFF. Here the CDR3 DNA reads TGTGCCAGTAGTATAGGACAGTGGAACACTGAAGCTTTCTTT. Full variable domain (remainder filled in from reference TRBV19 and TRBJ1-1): DGGITQSPKYLFRKEGQNVTLSCEQNLNHDAMYWYRQDPGQGLRLIYYSQIVNDFQKGDIAEGYSVSREKKESFPLTVTSAQKNPTAFYLCASSIGQWNTEAFFGQGTRLTVV.

CDR3: CASRAAGQARDTQYF. As DNA, the CDR3 is TGTGCCAGCAGGGCGGCGGGACAGGCCCGGGATACGCAGTATTTT. The chain joins TRBV5-4 to TRBJ2-3, with 8 bases identical to TRBD1. The J segment lost 6 bases and the V segment lost 5 bases, leaving 11 bases of the junction unmatched. There are 15 residues in the CDR3. In germline, CDR1 is SGHNT, CDR2 YYREEE (reference sequence). Supplemented by reference TRBV5-4 and TRBJ2-3, the full variable domain reads ETGVTQSPTHLIKTRGQQVTLRCSSQSGHNTVSWYQQALGQGPQFIFQYYREEENGRGNFPPRFSGLQFPNYSSELNVNALELDDSALYLCASRAAGQARDTQYFGPGTRLTVL.

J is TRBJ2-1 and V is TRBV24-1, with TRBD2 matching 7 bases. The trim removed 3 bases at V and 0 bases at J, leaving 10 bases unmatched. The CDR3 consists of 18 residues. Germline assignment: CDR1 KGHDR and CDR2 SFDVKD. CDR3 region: CATSDPSTSSHSYNEQFF. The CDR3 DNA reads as TGTGCCACCAGTGATCCTTCGACTAGCTCCCACTCCTACAATGAGCAGTTCTTC.

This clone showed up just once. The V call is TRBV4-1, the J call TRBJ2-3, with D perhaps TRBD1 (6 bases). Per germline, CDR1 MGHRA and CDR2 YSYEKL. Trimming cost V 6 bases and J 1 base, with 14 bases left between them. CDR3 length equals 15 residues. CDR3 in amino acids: CASRNRDKGTDTQYF. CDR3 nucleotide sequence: TGCGCCAGCAGGAACCGGGACAAAGGCACAGATACGCAGTATTTT.

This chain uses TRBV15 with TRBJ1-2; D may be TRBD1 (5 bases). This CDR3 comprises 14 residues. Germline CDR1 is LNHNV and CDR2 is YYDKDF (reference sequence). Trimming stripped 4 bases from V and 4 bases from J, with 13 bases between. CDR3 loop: CATSTRGLGYGYTF. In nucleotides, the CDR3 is TGTGCCACCAGCACCCGGGGGTTGGGCTATGGCTACACCTTC. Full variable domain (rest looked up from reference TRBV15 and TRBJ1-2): DAMVIQNPRYQVTQFGKPVTLSCSQTLNHNVMYWYQQKSSQAPKLLFHYYDKDFNNEADTPDNFQSRRPNTSFCFLDIRSPGLGDTAMYLCATSTRGLGYGYTFGSGTRLTVV.

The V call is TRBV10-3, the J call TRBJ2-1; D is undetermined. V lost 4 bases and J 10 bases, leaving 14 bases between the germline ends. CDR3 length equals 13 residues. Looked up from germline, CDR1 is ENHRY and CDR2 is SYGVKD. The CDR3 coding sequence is TGTGCCATCAGTGGGTCTTCCTTTGCGGAGCAGTTCTTC. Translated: CAISGSSFAEQFF.

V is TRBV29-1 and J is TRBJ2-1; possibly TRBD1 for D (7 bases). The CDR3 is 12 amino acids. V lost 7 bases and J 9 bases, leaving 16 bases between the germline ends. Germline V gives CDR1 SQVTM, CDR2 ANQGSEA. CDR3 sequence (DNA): TGCAGCGCCGATTCAGGGGGGAGTGAGCAGTTCTTC. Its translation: CSADSGGSEQFF.

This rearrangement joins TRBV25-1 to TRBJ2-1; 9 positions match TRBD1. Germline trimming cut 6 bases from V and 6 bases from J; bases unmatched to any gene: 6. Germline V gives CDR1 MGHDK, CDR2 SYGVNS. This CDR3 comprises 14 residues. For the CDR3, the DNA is TGTGCCAGCAGCCCGGACAGGGGAAGCAATGAGCAGTTCTTC. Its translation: CASSPDRGSNEQFF.

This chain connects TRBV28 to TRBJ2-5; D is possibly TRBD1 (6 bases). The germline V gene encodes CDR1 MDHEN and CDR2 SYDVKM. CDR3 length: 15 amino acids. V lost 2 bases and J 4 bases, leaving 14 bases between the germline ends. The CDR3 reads CASSLRYRVGETQYF. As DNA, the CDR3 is TGTGCCAGCAGTTTACGATACAGGGTTGGAGAGACCCAGTACTTC.

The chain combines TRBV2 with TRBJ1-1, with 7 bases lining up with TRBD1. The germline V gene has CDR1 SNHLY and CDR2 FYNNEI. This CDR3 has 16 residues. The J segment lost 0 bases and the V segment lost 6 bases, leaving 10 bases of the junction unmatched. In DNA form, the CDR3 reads TGTGCCAGCAGCCTTCTTACAGGGGCGATGAACACTGAAGCTTTCTTT. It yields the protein CASSLLTGAMNTEAFF.